Each of the 21 T cell receptor beta chains below was sequenced from the same sample in a study of CD8 T cells in Susac syndrome. Random hexamers were used to reverse transcribe roughly 0.5 to 1 ug of RNA. TCRdb analysed the immunoSEQ multiplex PCR reads with MiXCR anew, one entry per CDR3 protein. This sample has approximately 190,000 distinct CDR3 sequences, with approximately 96% found just once. Sequencing was done on a sample of CD4+ T cells from PBMCs. The receptors shown here come from a human donor with Susac syndrome.

The genes are TRBV9 and TRBJ1-2, with TRBD1 as a possible D gene (6 bases). V lost 1 base and J 4 bases, leaving 23 bases between the germline ends. There are 18 residues in the CDR3. Germline loops: CDR1 SGDLS, CDR2 YYNGEE. The CDR3 DNA reads as TGTGCCAGCAGCGTATCGAAGATTCCTCAGGGGCAGAGCTATGGCTACACCTTC. Its protein product is CASSVSKIPQGQSYGYTF.

V gene TRBV5-4 combines with J gene TRBJ1-2, with 11 bases fitting TRBD1. Germline V gene data show CDR1 as SGHNT and CDR2 as YYREEE (reference sequence). This CDR3 contains 13 residues. V lost 9 bases to trimming and J lost 8 bases; unmatched junction nucleotides: 9. The CDR3 DNA follows: TGTGCCATTGGGGACAGGGGGTCGGGAGGCTACACCTTC. It codes for CAIGDRGSGGYTF.

This chain uses TRBV20-1 with TRBJ2-7; 9 nucleotides align to TRBD2. The CDR3 totals 13 residues. Looked up from germline, CDR1 is DFQATT and CDR2 is SNEGSKA (reference sequence). J was trimmed by 9 bases and V by 4 bases; bases with no gene match: 10. The CDR3 nucleotides are TGCAGTGCTACCGGGACTAGCCGTGATGGGCAGTACTTC. Protein sequence: CSATGTSRDGQYF.

The J gene is TRBJ1-6, the V gene TRBV4-1; no clear D. Germline lookup yields CDR1 MGHRA and CDR2 YSYEKL. V was clipped by 2 bases and J by 6 bases, with 5 bases between them. The CDR3 loop spans 13 amino acids. CDR3 sequence: CASSQQINSPLHF. The CDR3 nucleotides are TGCGCCAGCAGCCAACAGATTAATTCACCCCTCCACTTT.

This chain uses TRBV7-2 with TRBJ2-2; D might be TRBD2 (5 bases). The CDR3 runs 15 residues. V lost 0 bases and J 4 bases, leaving 9 bases between the germline ends. Germline CDR1 is SGHTA and CDR2 is FQGNSA. The CDR3 DNA reads as TGTGCCAGCAGCTTAGCAGGACTGAGCACCGGGGAGCTGTTTTTT. Translating gives CASSLAGLSTGELFF.

The CDR3 loop reads CSASPRVRRSYEQYF. The CDR3 DNA follows: TGCAGTGCCAGCCCCAGAGTTCGACGATCCTACGAGCAGTACTTC. The rearrangement uses TRBV20-1 and TRBJ2-7; D unresolved. Trimming took 6 bases from V and 1 from J, leaving 19 bases between them. The CDR3 runs 15 residues. Per the germline V gene, CDR1 is DFQATT and CDR2 is SNEGSKA (reference sequence).

The rearrangement links TRBV28 to TRBJ1-5; maybe TRBD1 (6 bases). The CDR3 totals 16 residues. The V gene lost 0 bases and the J gene lost 2 bases, with 11 bases spanning the gap. The germline V gene encodes CDR1 MDHEN and CDR2 SYDVKM. CDR3: CASSLWGAKGNQPQHF. CDR3 sequence (DNA): TGTGCCAGCAGTTTATGGGGGGCAAAAGGCAATCAGCCCCAGCATTTT. Full variable domain (remainder filled in from reference TRBV28 and TRBJ1-5): DVKVTQSSRYLVKRTGEKVFLECVQDMDHENMFWYRQDPGLGLRLIYFSYDVKMKEKGDIPEGYSVSREKKERFSLILESASTNQTSMYLCASSLWGAKGNQPQHFGDGTRLSIL.

The chain couples TRBV7-8 to TRBJ2-4; TRBD2 might be the D (5 bases). The CDR3 has 16 amino acids. V was clipped by 5 bases and J by 0 bases, with 14 bases between them. CDR1 is SGHVS and CDR2 is FQNEAQ in the germline V gene. The CDR3 DNA sequence: TGTGCCAGCAGCGCCCGGGAAGGGATAGCCAAAAACATTCAGTACTTC. Encoded protein: CASSAREGIAKNIQYF.

This rearrangement joins TRBV15 to TRBJ2-7, with D possibly being TRBD1 (6 bases). The CDR3 length is 14 residues. CDR1 and CDR2 from the germline V gene are LNHNV and YYDKDF (reference sequence). V gave up 1 base and J gave up 3 bases, with 10 bases separating them. CDR3 sequence reads: CATSRAGGGYEQYF. CDR3 DNA: TGTGCCACCAGCAGAGCTGGGGGCGGCTACGAGCAGTACTTC.

The rearrangement links TRBV4-1 to TRBJ2-5; 7 nucleotides align to TRBD2. The trim removed 5 bases at V and 1 base at J, leaving 4 bases unmatched. There are 14 residues in the CDR3. Germline V gene lookup returns CDR1 MGHRA and CDR2 YSYEKL. CDR3 region: CASSSGGSQETQYF. The DNA of the CDR3 is TGCGCCAGCAGCTCCGGGGGGTCCCAAGAGACCCAGTACTTC.

V is TRBV7-9 and J is TRBJ2-5; D not resolved. The CDR3 runs 13 residues. Trimming took off 7 bases at V and 0 bases at J, with 9 bases between the two ends. Germline CDR1 SEHNR, CDR2 FQNEAQ (reference sequence). As DNA, the CDR3 is TGTGCCAGCAAACGAAGGGACCAAGAGACCCAGTACTTC. Translation gives CASKRRDQETQYF.

The V and J genes are TRBV20-1 and TRBJ1-1, with D perhaps TRBD1 (5 bases). The CDR3 runs 14 residues. Germline V lookup: CDR1 DFQATT, CDR2 SNEGSKA (reference sequence). V was clipped by 0 bases and J by 10 bases, with 18 bases between them. CDR3 coding DNA: TGCAGTGCTAGAGAGGCCGGGCCACCAAGGGGAGCTTTCTTT. This translates into CSAREAGPPRGAFF.

V and J are TRBV20-1 and TRBJ2-7; D perhaps matches TRBD1 (5 bases). CDR1 and CDR2 from the germline V gene are DFQATT and SNEGSKA (reference sequence). V lost 1 base and J lost 0, with 13 bases in between. The CDR3 spans 15 residues. CDR3 nucleotides: TGCAGTGCTAGAGGACAGCTTGGGATCTCCTACGAGCAGTACTTC. This sequence encodes CSARGQLGISYEQYF.

The gene calls are TRBV20-1 and TRBJ2-7; D is undetermined. The CDR3 has 10 residues. Germline V gene sequence: CDR1 DFQATT, CDR2 SNEGSKA (reference sequence). Trimming took off 2 bases at V and 5 bases at J, with 4 bases between the two ends. The CDR3 nucleotides read TGCAGTGCTAGACAAAACGAGCAGTACTTC. It specifies CSARQNEQYF.

The chain recombines TRBV19 with TRBJ2-5, with D maybe TRBD2 (6 bases). Germline-derived CDR1 and CDR2 are LNHDA and SQIVND (reference sequence). Trimming left V 3 bases short and J 4 bases short, with 15 bases between. This CDR3 is built from 15 residues. CDR3 in amino acids: CASSIGTGERETQYF. The CDR3, as DNA: TGTGCCAGTAGTATTGGGACGGGGGAACGAGAGACCCAGTACTTC.

The CDR3 DNA reads TGTGCCAGCAGTTACTCGACAGGGAATAGTCTCGGCTACACCTTC. Its translation is CASSYSTGNSLGYTF. The chain has TRBV6-5 and TRBJ1-2; 7 nucleotides agree with TRBD1. The germline V gene has CDR1 MNHEY and CDR2 SVGAGI. The CDR3 totals 15 residues. Trimming removed 0 bases from V and 8 bases from J; junction bases left unmatched: 9.

The J gene is TRBJ2-6, the V gene TRBV9; D remains unclear. Trimming removed 4 bases at V and 0 bases at J, with 11 bases between. In germline, CDR1 is SGDLS, CDR2 YYNGEE. There are 16 residues in the CDR3. The CDR3 DNA reads as TGTGCCAGCAGCCCTCGACCGAGCTCTGGGGCCAACGTCCTGACTTTC. This sequence encodes CASSPRPSSGANVLTF.

The chain employs TRBV5-1 and TRBJ1-2; perhaps TRBD1 as D (5 bases). The germline CDR1 and CDR2 sequences are SGHRS and YFSETQ. Trimming cost V 1 base and J 2 bases, with 15 bases left between them. The CDR3 totals 16 residues. CDR3 protein: CASSLSGKIGNYGYTF. In DNA, the CDR3 is TGCGCCAGCAGCTTGTCAGGGAAGATTGGCAACTATGGCTACACCTTC.

This rearrangement joins TRBV19 to TRBJ1-2, with D perhaps TRBD1 (6 bases). In germline, CDR1 is LNHDA, CDR2 SQIVND (reference sequence). The V end was cut by 3 bases, the J end by 3 bases, with 20 bases between. The CDR3 sequence is 17 residues long. DNA for the CDR3: TGTGCCAGTAGTATCGGGAGTAACAGGGCCCCTTACTATGGCTACACCTTC. Amino acid sequence: CASSIGSNRAPYYGYTF.

V usage is TRBV4-1 and J usage is TRBJ2-1; no firm D call. Germline-derived CDR1 and CDR2 are MGHRA and YSYEKL. This CDR3 has 13 amino acids. Trimming left V 1 base short and J 11 bases short, with 12 bases between. The CDR3 loop is CASSQVPGGKQFF. In DNA, the CDR3 is TGCGCCAGCAGCCAAGTTCCGGGTGGCAAGCAGTTCTTC.

This chain connects TRBV2 to TRBJ2-2; 10 nucleotides match TRBD1. Germline V CDR1 and CDR2: SNHLY, FYNNEI. The V segment lost 8 bases and the J segment 3 bases; nucleotides outside the gene matches: 6. CDR3 length: 15 residues. The CDR3 DNA follows: TGTGCCAGCCAGATGACAGGGGGCTACACCGGGGAGCTGTTTTTT. Its protein product is CASQMTGGYTGELFF.